This T cell receptor (beta chain) derives from a study of regulatory T cells in long-lasting Graves disease. Whole-study results and caveats: Persistent disease favored TRBV28, TRBJ1-2 and TRBJ2-5.

Time point reported: newly diagnosed GD, antithyroid drugs for less than 3 months. Researchers made the TCR library from RNA that was extracted from PBMCs. Around 8.2 milliliters of peripheral blood were drawn into EDTA tubes. Arm-PCR of CDR3 regions with iRepertoire HTBI primers generated TCR beta libraries. TCRdb ran MiXCR on the multiplex PCR reads and lists one entry per CDR3 protein. This sample yields roughly 420,000 distinct CDR3 sequences, of which approximately 14% are seen a single time; around a sixth belongs to the top ten. There are many counts of this clonotype. Its antigen is unidentified. The junction does not match germline at one end; this may be a read error. This CDR3 is built from 15 residues. Per the germline V gene, CDR1 is SEHNR and CDR2 is FQNEAQ (reference sequence). A further study also used this sample, focusing on T cells in Graves' hyperthyroidism and ophthalmopathy. As reported in that work: Stable disease denoted Graves' hyperthyroidism without ophthalmopathy progression within 18 months. For ophthalmopathy, model prediction preceded onset by a median about 6 months.

The TCR was taken from a woman between 50 and 59 years old with Graves disease. The sample was peripheral blood mononuclear cells (PBMCs), taken at new diagnosis, from a patient treated with antithyroid drugs. The chain carries TRBV7-9 and TRBJ2-7; D unresolved. The CDR3 DNA follows: TGCGCCAGCAGCCTGACAAGCCTTAGCTCCTACGAGCAGTACTTC. This codes for CASSLTSLSSYEQYF.